These 21 T cell receptor beta chains share one sample of origin, sequenced in a study of blood T cells in healthy people across ages. The authors ran a second PCR of roughly 6 to 12 cycles using a sample-barcoded 5' primer and a J-beta primer mix. TCRdb re-analysed the 5' RACE reads in MiXCR, keeping a single row per CDR3 protein. The sample shows under 1,100,000 distinct CDR3 sequences, about 23% of them seen only once. In addition, the sample was reused for a study of T cells of mothers and their children.

The sample comprised blood. Receptors were obtained from a girl aged 2-10 years in good health.

The rearrangement uses TRBV11-1 and TRBJ2-7, with D possibly being TRBD2 (5 bases). This CDR3 is built from 13 residues. Trimming took 5 bases from V and 3 from J, leaving 11 bases between them. CDR1 and CDR2 from the germline V gene are SGHAT and FQDESV (reference sequence). The DNA for the CDR3 is TGTGCCAGCAGCCTGGACGGACTCTACGAGCAGTACTTC. Protein product: CASSLDGLYEQYF.

Note on this clonotype: A read error may account for a junction end that differs from germline. This chain uses TRBV11-3 with TRBJ2-2; D might be TRBD2 (5 bases). CDR3 length: 14 residues. The germline CDR1 and CDR2 sequences are SGHNT and YENEEA. CDR3 amino acids: CASSTDPRTGELLF. The CDR3 coding sequence is TGTGCCAGCAGCACAGACCCCCGGACCGGGGAGCTGCTTTTT.

The chain uses TRBV28 and TRBJ2-7; D may be TRBD1 or TRBD2 (6 bases each). The germline V and J ends were trimmed by 2 bases and 4 bases, with 12 bases remaining between them. Germline V lookup: CDR1 MDHEN, CDR2 SYDVKM. This CDR3 is built from 14 residues. CDR3 DNA sequence: TGTGCCAGCAGTTTAGGTCGGGGGCGGTACGAGCAGTACTTC. Residues: CASSLGRGRYEQYF.

This chain uses TRBV7-9 with TRBJ2-5; no reliable D call. TRBJ2-7 explains the end of the DNA better; the J call may be wrong. In germline, CDR1 is SEHNR, CDR2 FQNEAQ (reference sequence). The CDR3 runs 16 residues. CDR3 DNA: TGTGCCAGCACCCCAGCAACCGGTGTCAGCACCTACGAGCAGTACTTC. Translation gives CASTPATGVSTYEQYF.

The rearrangement links TRBV28 to TRBJ2-1; 8 bases align to TRBD2. After removal of 2 bases from V and 6 bases from J, the junction contained 6 bases not matched to a gene. This CDR3 has 15 amino acids. CDR1 and CDR2 from the germline V gene are MDHEN and SYDVKM. CDR3 amino acids: CASSLVSGSSNEQFF. The CDR3 DNA is TGTGCCAGCAGTTTAGTGAGCGGGAGCTCCAATGAGCAGTTCTTC.

The genes are TRBV20-1 and TRBJ1-2; TRBD1 might be the D (5 bases). CDR1 and CDR2 from the germline V gene are DFQATT and SNEGSKA (reference sequence). Trimming stripped 2 bases from V and 8 bases from J, with 21 bases between. The CDR3 is 15 amino acids. This CDR3 is CSARLARVQPYGYTF. The CDR3 DNA reads as TGCAGTGCTAGACTCGCCAGGGTCCAACCTTACGGCTACACCTTC.

This clonotype was seen more than once but under ten times. J is TRBJ1-4 and V is TRBV6-5; tentatively, D is TRBD1 (6 bases). This CDR3 region has 14 residues. V lost 5 bases and J 5 bases, leaving 12 bases between the germline ends. CDR1 MNHEY and CDR2 SVGAGI come from the germline V gene. CDR3 nucleotides: TGTGCCAGCAGTACAAATAGGGGGAATGAAAAACTGTTTTTT. Amino acid sequence: CASSTNRGNEKLFF.

This rearrangement joins TRBV2 to TRBJ1-4; D is possibly TRBD1 (5 bases). Between the trimmed V and J ends, which lost 5 bases and 5 bases, there was a span of 12 bases. The CDR3 is 14 amino acids. Looked up from germline, CDR1 is SNHLY and CDR2 is FYNNEI. DNA for the CDR3: TGTGCCAGCAGTCCCCGGACACAGAATGAAAAACTGTTTTTT. Protein product: CASSPRTQNEKLFF.

V and J are TRBV5-4 and TRBJ1-1; D may be TRBD1 (5 bases). Trimming took 4 bases from V and 1 from J, leaving 14 bases between them. Germline V CDR1 and CDR2: SGHNT, YYREEE (reference sequence). The CDR3 spans 15 residues. CDR3 nucleotides: TGTGCCAGCAGCGCCCAGACGACAGAGAACACTGAAGCTTTCTTT. It yields the protein CASSAQTTENTEAFF.

V usage is TRBV7-9 and J usage is TRBJ2-1; 10 bases agree with TRBD2. The CDR3 covers 16 residues. J gave up 4 bases and V 2 bases, and 5 bases lay outside the gene matches. CDR1 SEHNR and CDR2 FQNEAQ come from the germline V gene (reference sequence). CDR3 coding DNA: TGTGCCAGCAGCTTATTTATTAGCGGGAGGTACAATGAGCAGTTCTTC. Encoded protein: CASSLFISGRYNEQFF.

This clonotype was seen only a few times. The J gene is TRBJ2-1, the V gene TRBV10-3; the D gene is possibly TRBD2 (6 bases). The CDR3 runs to 15 residues. CDR1 and CDR2 (germline): ENHRY, SYGVKD. V lost 0 bases to trimming and J lost 7 bases, with 13 bases between them. Here the CDR3 DNA reads TGTGCCATCAGTGAGTCTGGCGGGAAAGGAAATGAGCAGTTCTTC. Its protein product is CAISESGGKGNEQFF.

The V call is TRBV7-9, the J call TRBJ2-6; D ambiguous. Deletions cut 2 bases from V and 0 bases from J, with 5 bases between. The CDR3 spans 15 residues. CDR1 SEHNR and CDR2 FQNEAQ come from the germline V gene (reference sequence). The CDR3, as DNA: TGTGCCAGCAGCTTACAATTCTCTGGGGCCAACGTCCTGACTTTC. It is translated as CASSLQFSGANVLTF.

This clonotype was observed a handful of times. The chain uses TRBV3-1 and TRBJ2-5; 9 bases align to TRBD2. The J call may be mistaken, given a closer DNA end match to TRBJ2-1. This CDR3 has 16 amino acids. CDR1 and CDR2 from the germline V gene are LGHDT and YNNKEL (reference sequence). In DNA form, the CDR3 reads TGTGCCAGCAGCCAAGATTGGCGGGGGGGCCTGGATGAGCAGTTCTTC. Its protein product is CASSQDWRGGLDEQFF.

This chain links TRBV20-1 with TRBJ1-2, with D perhaps TRBD1 (5 bases). Germline CDR1 reads DFQATT; CDR2 reads SNEGSKA (reference sequence). With 0 bases removed from V and 8 bases from J, the gap between germline ends came to 16 bases. This CDR3 has 14 amino acids. CDR3 region: CSARDLSVAGGYTF. The CDR3 coding sequence is TGCAGTGCTAGAGATCTGAGCGTCGCAGGGGGCTACACCTTC.

The rearrangement uses TRBV7-8 and TRBJ2-1; the match to TRBD2 covers 8 bases. This CDR3 has 16 residues. After removal of 5 bases from V and 0 bases from J, the junction contained 6 bases not matched to a gene. Germline values: CDR1 SGHVS, CDR2 FQNEAQ. DNA of the CDR3: TGTGCCAGCAGCCAGGGACTAGTCGGCTCCTACAATGAGCAGTTCTTC. Its translation: CASSQGLVGSYNEQFF.

The rearrangement joins TRBV18 to TRBJ2-1, with D unresolved. In germline, CDR1 is KGHSH, CDR2 LQKENI. The CDR3 is made up of 13 amino acids. V lost 4 bases, J lost 7 bases, and 11 bases lay in between. Written as DNA, the CDR3 is TGTGCCAGCTCACAACTTCTACAGAATGAGCAGTTCTTC. Protein: CASSQLLQNEQFF.

This clonotype was detected a few times. The chain carries TRBV15 and TRBJ1-1, with TRBD1 matching 9 bases. The length of the CDR3 is 13 residues. The germline gives CDR1 LNHNV, CDR2 YYDKDF (reference sequence). V dropped 5 bases and J dropped 9; count of bases not matched to a gene: 7. CDR3 DNA: TGTGCCACCAGCCTCCGCGGGACAGGGAAAGCTTTCTTT. It encodes CATSLRGTGKAFF.

The chain employs TRBV7-2 and TRBJ2-2, with TRBD2 matching over 10 bases. Germline CDR1 and CDR2: SGHTA and FQGNSA. The CDR3 extends over 15 amino acids. J gave up 8 bases and V 10 bases, and 13 bases lay outside the gene matches. In DNA form, the CDR3 reads TGTGCCACATCTCCAACTAGCGGGATATCAGGGGAGCTGTTTTTT. This translates into CATSPTSGISGELFF.

CDR3 residues: CAISEPEGGRRHEQFF. DNA for the CDR3: TGTGCCATCAGTGAGCCGGAGGGGGGGCGTCGGCATGAGCAGTTCTTC. The rearrangement uses TRBV10-3 and TRBJ2-1; a weak D match, TRBD2 (7 bases). The V end was cut by 2 bases, the J end by 8 bases, with 19 bases between. CDR3 length: 16 residues. Germline V gene data show CDR1 as ENHRY and CDR2 as SYGVKD.

This clonotype was seen more than once but under ten times. V and J are TRBV24-1 and TRBJ2-2, with TRBD1 as a possible D gene (6 bases). CDR3 length: 16 residues. In germline, CDR1 is KGHDR, CDR2 SFDVKD. V lost 7 bases and J 4 bases, leaving 18 bases between the germline ends. In DNA, the CDR3 is TGTGCCACCAGCCCGGGACACCTACAATCCACCGGGGAGCTGTTTTTT. Translating it yields CATSPGHLQSTGELFF.

Details on this clonotype: One junction end does not reproduce the germline sequence, and a read error may be involved. The V gene is TRBV5-1, the J gene TRBJ2-3, with unresolved D. The germline V gene has CDR1 SGHRS and CDR2 YFSETQ. The CDR3 loop spans 14 amino acids. The CDR3 protein is CASTLATSTDTQYF. The CDR3 DNA is TGTGCCAGCACCCTTGCAACTAGCACAGATACGCAGTATTTT.